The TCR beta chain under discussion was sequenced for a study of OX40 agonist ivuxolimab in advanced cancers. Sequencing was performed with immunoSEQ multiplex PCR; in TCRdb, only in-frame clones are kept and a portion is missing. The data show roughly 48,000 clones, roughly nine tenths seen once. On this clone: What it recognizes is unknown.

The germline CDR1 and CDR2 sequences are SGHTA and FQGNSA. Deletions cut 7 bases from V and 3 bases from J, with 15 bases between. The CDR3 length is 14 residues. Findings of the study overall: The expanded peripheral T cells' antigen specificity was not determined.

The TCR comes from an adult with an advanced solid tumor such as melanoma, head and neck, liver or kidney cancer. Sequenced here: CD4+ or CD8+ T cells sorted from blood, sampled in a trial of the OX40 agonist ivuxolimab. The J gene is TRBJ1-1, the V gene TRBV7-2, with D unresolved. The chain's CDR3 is CASTPEGKHTEAFF. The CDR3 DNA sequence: TGTGCCAGCACCCCGGAGGGTAAACACACTGAAGCTTTCTTT.